A single sample gave rise to the 27 T cell receptor beta chains below, sequenced in a study of T cell changes during pregnancy in multiple sclerosis. Repertoires were generated with immunoSEQ multiplex PCR, while TCRdb's copy carries only in-frame clones and drops some. The data contain fewer than 85,000 clones, roughly 90% of them singletons. The material was peripheral blood, obtained in the first trimester of pregnancy. These TCRs come from a female donor in good health, enrolled as a control in a pregnancy study.

The chain links TRBV2 to TRBJ2-7, with 13 nucleotides matching TRBD2. Germline V lookup: CDR1 SNHLY, CDR2 FYNNEI. The CDR3 has 14 amino acids. J was trimmed by 6 bases and V by 5 bases; bases with no gene match: 4. The CDR3 bases are TGTGCCAGCAGTCGGACTAGCGGGAGTCCCGAGCAGTACTTC. It yields the protein CASSRTSGSPEQYF.

V gene TRBV5-1 combines with J gene TRBJ2-2; 10 nucleotides line up with TRBD1. With 3 bases clipped from V and 6 bases from J, the junction kept 5 bases outside the gene matches. The germline CDR1 and CDR2 sequences are SGHRS and YFSETQ. CDR3 length equals 15 residues. CDR3 nucleotides: TGCGCCAGCAGCTCCGGTGGGACAGGGGCCGGGGAGCTGTTTTTT. Translation: CASSSGGTGAGELFF.

The chain links TRBV19 to TRBJ2-1; 10 bases map to TRBD2. V shed 6 bases and J 13 bases; nucleotides not matched to a gene: 9. Germline V CDR1 and CDR2: LNHDA, SQIVND (reference sequence). The CDR3 sequence is 13 residues long. CDR3 in DNA: TGTGCCAGTAGGGGACTAGCGTCCCCTCAACAGTTCTTC. The encoded protein is CASRGLASPQQFF.

In this sample, this clone turned up once. The chain carries TRBV27 and TRBJ2-1; 10 nucleotides align to TRBD2. The V and J ends lost 5 bases and 3 bases, in that order; junction bases with no gene match: 4. Germline V lookup: CDR1 MNHEY, CDR2 SMNVEV (reference sequence). There are 15 residues in the CDR3. Here the CDR3 reads CASSLSSGGYNEQFF. The CDR3 DNA reads as TGTGCCAGCAGTCTCTCTAGCGGGGGCTACAATGAGCAGTTCTTC.

Judged by abundance, this clone is medium-sized. The chain carries TRBV6-6 and TRBJ2-1; 10 positions agree with TRBD2. Germline V CDR1 and CDR2: MNHNY, SVGAGI (reference sequence). CDR3 length: 15 residues. The V segment lost 5 bases and the J segment 7 bases; nucleotides outside the gene matches: 8. Here the CDR3 DNA reads TGTGCCAGCAGTCTGCTAGCGGGAGAGGGGAATGAGCAGTTCTTC. It translates to CASSLLAGEGNEQFF.

The CDR3 is CATSREYRSTYEQYF. CDR3 sequence (DNA): TGTGCCACCAGCAGAGAGTACAGATCAACCTACGAGCAGTACTTC. The chain employs TRBV15 and TRBJ2-7; no reliable D call. The CDR3 contains 15 residues. V gave up 0 bases and J gave up 2 bases, with 11 bases separating them. Germline lookup yields CDR1 LNHNV and CDR2 YYDKDF (reference sequence).

V gene TRBV5-6 combines with J gene TRBJ1-1, with D possibly TRBD1 on 6 matching bases. The CDR3 sequence is 14 residues long. Per germline, CDR1 SGHDT and CDR2 YYEEEE. Trimming left V 4 bases short and J 4 bases short, with 14 bases between. The CDR3 sequence is CASSRRTVATEAFF. The CDR3, as DNA: TGTGCCAGCAGCCGGCGGACAGTCGCCACTGAAGCTTTCTTT.

The chain couples TRBV27 to TRBJ1-6, with 10 bases identical to TRBD1. Germline-derived CDR1 and CDR2 are MNHEY and SMNVEV (reference sequence). J lost 8 bases, V lost 8 bases, and 12 bases had no gene match. The CDR3 runs to 16 residues. This CDR3 is CASYPLRTGGDSPLHF. For the CDR3, the DNA is TGTGCCAGCTATCCTCTAAGGACAGGGGGGGATTCACCCCTCCACTTT.

This rearrangement joins TRBV6-5 to TRBJ2-7; D perhaps matches TRBD2 (6 bases). Trimming removed 2 bases at V and 1 base at J, with 9 bases between. Germline CDR1 MNHEY, CDR2 SVGAGI. This CDR3 contains 14 residues. The CDR3 spells CASSYTRGSYEQYF. Written as DNA, the CDR3 is TGTGCCAGCAGTTACACGCGGGGATCCTACGAGCAGTACTTC.

V usage is TRBV5-6 and J usage is TRBJ2-1; 12 nucleotides match TRBD2. CDR1 and CDR2 (germline): SGHDT, YYEEEE. J gave up 4 bases and V 4 bases, and 15 bases lay outside the gene matches. The CDR3 contains 19 residues. The CDR3 here is CASSPSGASGRGSYNEQFF. The DNA of the CDR3 is TGTGCCAGCAGCCCCTCCGGGGCTAGCGGGAGGGGAAGTTACAATGAGCAGTTCTTC.

The rearrangement joins TRBV5-4 to TRBJ2-7, with TRBD2 matching over 10 bases. The CDR3 loop spans 15 amino acids. In germline, CDR1 is SGHNT, CDR2 YYREEE (reference sequence). V was clipped by 0 bases and J by 5 bases; unmatched bases: 5. The CDR3 loop is CASSLGLAGVNEQYF. CDR3 in DNA: TGTGCCAGCAGCTTGGGGCTAGCGGGAGTAAACGAGCAGTACTTC.

The chain combines TRBV29-1 with TRBJ2-3; 7 bases align to TRBD2. This CDR3 is 14 amino acids long. The germline CDR1 and CDR2 sequences are SQVTM and ANQGSEA. V gave up 4 bases and J gave up 1 base; unmatched junction bases: 5. CDR3 loop: CSVVQLAGTDTQYF. DNA of the CDR3: TGCAGCGTTGTTCAGCTAGCGGGCACAGATACGCAGTATTTT.

V and J are TRBV19 and TRBJ2-6; 9 bases align to TRBD1. This CDR3 has 15 amino acids. The ends lost 9 bases at V and 0 bases at J; junction bases unmatched: 3. CDR1 is LNHDA and CDR2 is SQIVND in the germline V gene (reference sequence). Here the CDR3 reads CASGQGNSGANVLTF. For the CDR3, the DNA is TGTGCCAGCGGACAGGGGAACTCTGGGGCCAACGTCCTGACTTTC.

J is TRBJ1-1 and V is TRBV4-1; D not certain. Per germline, CDR1 MGHRA and CDR2 YSYEKL. The CDR3 sequence is 15 residues long. The V and J ends lost 3 bases and 0 bases respectively, with 11 bases between them. The CDR3 DNA is TGCGCCAGCAGCCAGGAACAGATAATGAACACTGAAGCTTTCTTT. Residues: CASSQEQIMNTEAFF.

This clone was seen more than once but under ten times. This chain connects TRBV28 to TRBJ2-5, with 8 bases matching TRBD1. Germline V CDR1 and CDR2: MDHEN, SYDVKM. V was pared by 2 bases and J by 4 bases, with 9 bases of the junction left unmatched. This CDR3 is 16 amino acids long. This CDR3 reads CASSLPYDRGGETQYF. For the CDR3, the DNA is TGTGCCAGCAGTTTACCCTACGACAGGGGAGGAGAGACCCAGTACTTC.

This chain joins TRBV15 and TRBJ2-7, with D maybe TRBD1 (5 bases). CDR1 is LNHNV, CDR2 YYDKDF, per germline (reference sequence). This CDR3 is built from 14 residues. Deletions cut 3 bases from V and 1 base from J, with 10 bases between. The CDR3 DNA follows: TGTGCCACCAGCAGCCCCGGACAATCCTACGAGCAGTACTTC. It codes for CATSSPGQSYEQYF. The whole variable domain, remainder taken from reference TRBV15 and TRBJ2-7, is DAMVIQNPRYQVTQFGKPVTLSCSQTLNHNVMYWYQQKSSQAPKLLFHYYDKDFNNEADTPDNFQSRRPNTSFCFLDIRSPGLGDTAMYLCATSSPGQSYEQYFGPGTRLTVT.

V and J are TRBV9 and TRBJ2-5, with 7 bases identical to TRBD1. CDR1 and CDR2 (germline): SGDLS, YYNGEE. With V trimmed by 0 bases and J by 4 bases, 3 bases remained unmatched. The CDR3 length is 14 residues. The CDR3 is CASSVATGSETQYF. Written as DNA, the CDR3 is TGTGCCAGCAGCGTAGCGACAGGGTCAGAGACCCAGTACTTC. Drawing the rest from reference TRBV9 and TRBJ2-5, the complete variable domain is DSGVTQTPKHLITATGQRVTLRCSPRSGDLSVYWYQQSLDQGLQFLIQYYNGEERAKGNILERFSAQQFPDLHSELNLSSLELGDSALYFCASSVATGSETQYFGPGTRLLVL.

This chain's CDR3 is CASSLVAGVDGYTF. Here the CDR3 DNA reads TGCGCCAGCAGCTTGGTAGCGGGAGTTGATGGCTACACCTTC. This chain connects TRBV5-1 to TRBJ1-2; D ambiguous. The CDR3 has 14 amino acids. Trimming took off 0 bases at V and 6 bases at J, with 12 bases between the two ends. Per the germline V gene, CDR1 is SGHRS and CDR2 is YFSETQ.

The chain joins TRBV6-5 to TRBJ2-2; 9 nucleotides line up with TRBD1. This CDR3 contains 15 residues. Germline trimming cut 6 bases from V and 4 bases from J; bases unmatched to any gene: 6. Germline values: CDR1 MNHEY, CDR2 SVGAGI. CDR3 region: CASSTTGGGTGELFF. CDR3 nucleotides: TGTGCCAGCAGCACCACAGGGGGCGGCACCGGGGAGCTGTTTTTT.

The chain is built from TRBV28 and TRBJ2-1; D perhaps matches TRBD1 (5 bases). The CDR3 consists of 14 residues. The V gene lost 3 bases and the J gene lost 8 bases, with 14 bases spanning the gap. Germline V lookup: CDR1 MDHEN, CDR2 SYDVKM. This chain's CDR3 is CASSLGRGRDEQFF. The DNA for the CDR3 is TGTGCCAGCAGTTTGGGTAGGGGCCGGGATGAGCAGTTCTTC. The full variable domain, completed using reference TRBV28 and TRBJ2-1, is DVKVTQSSRYLVKRTGEKVFLECVQDMDHENMFWYRQDPGLGLRLIYFSYDVKMKEKGDIPEGYSVSREKKERFSLILESASTNQTSMYLCASSLGRGRDEQFFGPGTRLTVL.

This chain joins TRBV27 and TRBJ1-2; 8 nucleotides line up with TRBD1. J was trimmed by 4 bases and V by 3 bases; bases with no gene match: 4. The CDR3 runs 14 residues. In germline, CDR1 is MNHEY, CDR2 SMNVEV (reference sequence). The CDR3 DNA reads as TGTGCCAGCAGTTTGTACAGGGGGACCTATGGCTACACCTTC. Amino acids: CASSLYRGTYGYTF.

J is TRBJ1-4 and V is TRBV28; D is possibly TRBD1 (6 bases). V lost 7 bases and J lost 7, with 25 bases in between. This CDR3 is built from 17 residues. Germline V gene lookup returns CDR1 MDHEN and CDR2 SYDVKM. The CDR3 sequence is CASTTPQPRTASEKLFF. The CDR3 coding sequence is TGTGCCAGCACTACTCCTCAACCCCGGACAGCTTCTGAAAAACTGTTTTTT.

The gene calls are TRBV21-1 and TRBJ2-7; TRBD2, the D gene given by the table, was not confirmed from the DNA. TRBV21-1 is listed as a pseudogene. This CDR3 comprises 16 residues. This CDR3 is CASSKVAGGEAYEQYF. In DNA form, the CDR3 reads TGTGCCAGCAGCAAAGTCGCAGGCGGGGAAGCCTACGAGCAGTACTTC.

The chain couples TRBV5-6 to TRBJ2-1; 9 bases align to TRBD2. Germline assignment: CDR1 SGHDT and CDR2 YYEEEE. Trimming took 4 bases from V and 10 from J; bases not matched to a gene: 12. The CDR3 runs 15 residues. CDR3 region: CASSPPGLAPMEQFF. The DNA of the CDR3 is TGTGCCAGCAGCCCGCCGGGACTAGCCCCTATGGAGCAGTTCTTC. The whole variable domain, filled in from reference TRBV5-6 and TRBJ2-1, reads DAGVTQSPTHLIKTRGQQVTLRCSPKSGHDTVSWYQQALGQGPQFIFQYYEEEERQRGNFPDRFSGHQFPNYSSELNVNALLLGDSALYLCASSPPGLAPMEQFFGPGTRLTVL.

The chain employs TRBV5-1 and TRBJ2-1; no clear D. Germline V gene sequence: CDR1 SGHRS, CDR2 YFSETQ. V was trimmed by 4 bases and J by 0 bases, leaving 11 bases between them. The CDR3 extends over 15 amino acids. In DNA form, the CDR3 reads TGCGCCAGCAGCCCCGGGTCCCCCTCCTACAATGAGCAGTTCTTC. Translated, it gives CASSPGSPSYNEQFF.

CDR3 residues: CASSYPGGLSYEQYF. For the CDR3, the DNA is TGTGCCAGCAGCTACCCGGGAGGACTTTCCTACGAGCAGTACTTC. This chain connects TRBV7-9 to TRBJ2-7; 7 positions match TRBD2. The length of the CDR3 is 15 residues. V shed 4 bases, J shed 1 base, and the junction held 7 bases outside the gene matches. CDR1 SEHNR and CDR2 FQNEAQ come from the germline V gene (reference sequence).

The V call is TRBV2, the J call TRBJ2-2, with D maybe TRBD2 (6 bases). This CDR3 region has 16 residues. The V end lost 6 bases, the J end lost 7 bases, and 21 bases lay between the germline ends. Germline-derived CDR1 and CDR2 are SNHLY and FYNNEI. CDR3 coding DNA: TGTGCCAGCAGGGCCGAGTTTGGGGGGAGGAGCGGGGAGCTGTTTTTT. It is translated as CASRAEFGGRSGELFF.